This TCR beta chain was sequenced during a study of blood T cell repertoires in COVID-19. Study context: Some COVID-19 samples were acute and others convalescent; all came from the United States, Italy and Spain.

The CDR3 is 15 amino acids. Trimming removed 10 bases from V and 6 bases from J; junction bases left unmatched: 11. Per the germline V gene, CDR1 is LNHDA and CDR2 is SQIVND (reference sequence). Original processing methods: For nucleated cells, counts were estimated from reference gene primer amplification. Assay: immunoSEQ multiplex PCR; the TCRdb copy retains only in-frame clones and omits some. V and J calls and clone size come straight from that table; D and trimming were deduced from the DNA. The repertoire holds around 260,000 clones, with roughly 90% as singletons. The age range of participants was about 18 to 95 years, with residence in about two dozen US areas. Donors were grouped by their self-reported clinical history.

This TCR derives from a woman aged 25 to 39 who had recovered from COVID-19. The sample consisted of PBMCs or T cells enriched from blood (not recorded which). This rearrangement joins TRBV19 to TRBJ2-2; 10 nucleotides align to TRBD2. In DNA, the CDR3 is TGTGCCACCAGGAGGAGCGGGAGGGCCCCCGGGGAGCTGTTTTTT. Encoded protein: CATRRSGRAPGELFF. The full variable domain, rest sourced from reference TRBV19 and TRBJ2-2, is DGGITQSPKYLFRKEGQNVTLSCEQNLNHDAMYWYRQDPGQGLRLIYYSQIVNDFQKGDIAEGYSVSREKKESFPLTVTSAQKNPTAFYLCATRRSGRAPGELFFGEGSRLTVL.